This T cell receptor beta chain was captured in a study of radiation and T cells in renal cell carcinoma. The time point was: blood 4 weeks post-SBRT, at nephrectomy. Indicated treatment: 15 Gy SBRT to primary tumor, nephrectomy 4 weeks later. Germline V gene data show CDR1 as SGHRS and CDR2 as YFSETQ. The CDR3 has 17 residues. The ends lost 0 bases at V and 6 bases at J; junction bases unmatched: 6. Repertoires were generated with immunoSEQ multiplex PCR, while TCRdb's copy carries only in-frame clones and drops some. The table includes around 78,000 clones, 80% to 90% detected once. V is TRBV5-1 and J is TRBJ1-6; 10 bases agree with TRBD1. The input for sequencing was blood, taken from a patient whose treatment included radiotherapy and nephrectomy. This TCR was recovered from a woman aged 70-85 years with renal cell carcinoma. The DNA for the CDR3 is TGCGCCAGCAGCTTGGCGAGACAGGGGGCGAGTAATTCACCCCTCCACTTT. Translation: CASSLARQGASNSPLHF.